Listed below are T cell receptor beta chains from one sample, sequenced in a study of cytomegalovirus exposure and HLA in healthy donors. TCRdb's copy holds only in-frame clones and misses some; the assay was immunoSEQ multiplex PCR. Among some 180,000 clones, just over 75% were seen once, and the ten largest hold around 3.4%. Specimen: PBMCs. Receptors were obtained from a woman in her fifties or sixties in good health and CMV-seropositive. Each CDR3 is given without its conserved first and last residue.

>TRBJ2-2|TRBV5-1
ASSRDGGTNTGELF
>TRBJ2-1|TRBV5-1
ASRLAGEHNEQF
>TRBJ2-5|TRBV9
ASSVVVAGGQETQY
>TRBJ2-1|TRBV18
ASSPGLAGEQF
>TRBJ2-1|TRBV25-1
ASSAVLAGYNEQF
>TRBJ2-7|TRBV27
ASSPRLPSYEQY
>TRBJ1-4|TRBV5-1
ASSLTGTGVVELF
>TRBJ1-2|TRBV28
ASSLSGFGYT
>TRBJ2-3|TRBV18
ASSPRGSGRGTDTQY
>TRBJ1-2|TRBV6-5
ASSYSSGQGAQDYT
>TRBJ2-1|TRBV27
ASSLAGMDEQF
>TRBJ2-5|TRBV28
ASQTFQETQY
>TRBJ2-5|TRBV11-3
ASSFQGASETQY
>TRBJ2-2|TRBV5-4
ASSRTDANTGELF
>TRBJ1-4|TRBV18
ASSLGGQGGKLF
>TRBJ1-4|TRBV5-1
ASSLSAHDNGKLF
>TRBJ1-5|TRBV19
ASSIGGQTNQPQH
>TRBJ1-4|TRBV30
AWSVGDEKLF
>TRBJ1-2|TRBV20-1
SSYRDGYT
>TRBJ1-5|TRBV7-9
ASSRGQENQPQH
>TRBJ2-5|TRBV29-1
SVALAVGETQY
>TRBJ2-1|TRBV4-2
ASSQAPPGQGSYNEQF